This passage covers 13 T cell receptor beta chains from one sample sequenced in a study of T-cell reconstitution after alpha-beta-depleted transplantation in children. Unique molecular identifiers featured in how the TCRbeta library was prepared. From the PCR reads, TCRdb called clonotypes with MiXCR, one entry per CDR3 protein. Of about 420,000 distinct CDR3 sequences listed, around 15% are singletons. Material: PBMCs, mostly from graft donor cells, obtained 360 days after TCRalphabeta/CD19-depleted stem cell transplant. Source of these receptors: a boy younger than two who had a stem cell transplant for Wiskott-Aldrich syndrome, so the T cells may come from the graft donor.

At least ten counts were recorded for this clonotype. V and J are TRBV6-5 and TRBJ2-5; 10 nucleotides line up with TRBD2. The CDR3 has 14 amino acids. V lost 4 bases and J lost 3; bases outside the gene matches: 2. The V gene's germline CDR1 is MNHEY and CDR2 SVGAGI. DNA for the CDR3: TGTGCCAGCAGTTTGGGACTAGCGAAAGAGACCCAGTACTTC. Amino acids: CASSLGLAKETQYF.

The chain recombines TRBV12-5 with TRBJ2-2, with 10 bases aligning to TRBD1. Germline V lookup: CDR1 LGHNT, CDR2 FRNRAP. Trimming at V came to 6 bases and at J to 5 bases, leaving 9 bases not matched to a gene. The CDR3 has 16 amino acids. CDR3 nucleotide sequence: TGTGCTAGTGGCCCGGGACAGGGGATTGGGACCGGGGAGCTGTTTTTT. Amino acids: CASGPGQGIGTGELFF.

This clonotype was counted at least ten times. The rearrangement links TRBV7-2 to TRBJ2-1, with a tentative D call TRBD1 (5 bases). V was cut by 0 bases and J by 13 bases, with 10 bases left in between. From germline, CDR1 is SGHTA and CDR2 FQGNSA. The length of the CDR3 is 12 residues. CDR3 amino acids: CASSLARDYQFF. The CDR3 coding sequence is TGTGCCAGCAGCTTAGCCAGGGATTACCAGTTCTTC.

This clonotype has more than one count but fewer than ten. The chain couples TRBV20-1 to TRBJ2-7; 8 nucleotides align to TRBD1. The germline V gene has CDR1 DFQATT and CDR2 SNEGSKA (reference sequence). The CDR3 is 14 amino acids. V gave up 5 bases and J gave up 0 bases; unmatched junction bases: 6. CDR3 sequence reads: CSADRGPSSYEQYF. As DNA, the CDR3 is TGCAGTGCTGACAGGGGCCCCAGCTCCTACGAGCAGTACTTC.

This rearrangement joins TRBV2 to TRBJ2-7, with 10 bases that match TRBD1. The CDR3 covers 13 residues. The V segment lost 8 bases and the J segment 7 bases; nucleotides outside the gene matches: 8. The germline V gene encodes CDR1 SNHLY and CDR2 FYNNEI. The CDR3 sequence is CASGRQGAGEQYF. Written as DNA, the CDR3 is TGTGCCAGCGGCAGACAGGGGGCGGGGGAGCAGTACTTC.

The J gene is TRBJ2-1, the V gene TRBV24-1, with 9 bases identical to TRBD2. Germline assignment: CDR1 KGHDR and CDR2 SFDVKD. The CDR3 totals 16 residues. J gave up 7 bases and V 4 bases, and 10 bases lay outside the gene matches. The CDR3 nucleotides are TGTGCCACCAGTGACCCCGGGACTAGCAAGGTAAATGAGCAGTTCTTC. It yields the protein CATSDPGTSKVNEQFF.

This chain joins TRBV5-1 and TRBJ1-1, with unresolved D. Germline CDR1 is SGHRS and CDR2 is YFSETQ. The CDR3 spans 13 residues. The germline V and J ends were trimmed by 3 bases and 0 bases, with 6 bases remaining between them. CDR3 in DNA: TGCGCCAGCAGCTACCTCATGAACACTGAAGCTTTCTTT. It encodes CASSYLMNTEAFF.

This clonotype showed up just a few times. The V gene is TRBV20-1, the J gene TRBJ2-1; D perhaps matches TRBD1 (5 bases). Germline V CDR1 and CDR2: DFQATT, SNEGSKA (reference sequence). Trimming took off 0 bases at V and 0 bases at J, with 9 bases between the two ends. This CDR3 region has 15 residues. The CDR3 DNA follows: TGCAGTGCTAGAGATTACAGGAGCTCCTACAATGAGCAGTTCTTC. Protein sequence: CSARDYRSSYNEQFF.

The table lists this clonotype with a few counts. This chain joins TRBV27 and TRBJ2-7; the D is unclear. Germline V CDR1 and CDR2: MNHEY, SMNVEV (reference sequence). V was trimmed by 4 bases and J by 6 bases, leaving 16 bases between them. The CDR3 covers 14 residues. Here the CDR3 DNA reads TGTGCCAGCAGTTCCCGCGTACCGGTGCTCGAGCAGTACTTC. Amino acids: CASSSRVPVLEQYF.

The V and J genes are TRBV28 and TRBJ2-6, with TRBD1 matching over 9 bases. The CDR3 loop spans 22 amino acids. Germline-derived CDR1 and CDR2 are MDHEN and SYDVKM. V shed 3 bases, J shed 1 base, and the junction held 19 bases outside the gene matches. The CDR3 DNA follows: TGTGCCAGCAGTTTTGGGTTCCGGTGGACTGGGACAGGGAGGTCTGGGGCCAACGTCCTGACTTTC. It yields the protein CASSFGFRWTGTGRSGANVLTF. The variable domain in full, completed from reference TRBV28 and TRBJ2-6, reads DVKVTQSSRYLVKRTGEKVFLECVQDMDHENMFWYRQDPGLGLRLIYFSYDVKMKEKGDIPEGYSVSREKKERFSLILESASTNQTSMYLCASSFGFRWTGTGRSGANVLTFGAGSRLTVL.

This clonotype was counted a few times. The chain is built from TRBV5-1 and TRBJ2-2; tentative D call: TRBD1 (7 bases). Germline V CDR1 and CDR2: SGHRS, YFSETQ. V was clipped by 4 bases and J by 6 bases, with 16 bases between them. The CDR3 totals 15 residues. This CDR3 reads CASSPITGEAGELFF. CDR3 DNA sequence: TGCGCCAGCAGCCCTATTACAGGGGAGGCCGGGGAGCTGTTTTTT.

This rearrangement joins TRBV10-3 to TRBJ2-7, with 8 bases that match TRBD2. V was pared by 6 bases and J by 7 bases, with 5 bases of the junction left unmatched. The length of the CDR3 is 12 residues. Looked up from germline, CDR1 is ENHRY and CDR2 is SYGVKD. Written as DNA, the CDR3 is TGTGCCATCAGGGACTCGGGGGGGGAGCAGTACTTC. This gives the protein CAIRDSGGEQYF.

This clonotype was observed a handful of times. The CDR3 DNA is TGTGCCAGCAGCTTTTGGAAGGACCAGACCCAGTACTTC. Translation: CASSFWKDQTQYF. This chain joins TRBV7-2 and TRBJ2-5; no clear D gene. CDR1 and CDR2 from the germline V gene are SGHTA and FQGNSA. CDR3 length: 13 residues. V lost 3 bases, J lost 6 bases, and 11 bases lay in between.